The clone carrying this T cell receptor beta chain was seen only a few times. In the authors' methods: Reference gene primers were amplified, and this amplification served to estimate nucleated cell counts. Clones were read by immunoSEQ multiplex PCR, and TCRdb kept only the in-frame ones, dropping some. V, J and clone size derive from that table, while D and trimming were established from the DNA sequence. The table shows 110,000 to 150,000 clones, with around 76% occurring only once. CDR3 length equals 13 residues. Looked up from germline, CDR1 is LNHDA and CDR2 is SQIVND (reference sequence). V was clipped by 1 base and J by 4 bases, with 4 bases between them. The data derive from a study of blood T cell repertoires in COVID-19. As for the study in general: PBMCs, B-cell-depleted T cells, or T cells provided the cDNA or gDNA that made up the material.

Sequenced input: peripheral blood. This sequence was found in a man aged 80 or over with acute or convalescent COVID-19. This chain links TRBV19 with TRBJ2-2; no reliable D call. CDR3 sequence (DNA): TGTGCCAGTAGTATAGCTAGCACCGGGGAGCTGTTTTTT. Amino acids: CASSIASTGELFF. Combining the CDR3 with reference TRBV19 and TRBJ2-2 gives the whole variable domain DGGITQSPKYLFRKEGQNVTLSCEQNLNHDAMYWYRQDPGQGLRLIYYSQIVNDFQKGDIAEGYSVSREKKESFPLTVTSAQKNPTAFYLCASSIASTGELFFGEGSRLTVL.